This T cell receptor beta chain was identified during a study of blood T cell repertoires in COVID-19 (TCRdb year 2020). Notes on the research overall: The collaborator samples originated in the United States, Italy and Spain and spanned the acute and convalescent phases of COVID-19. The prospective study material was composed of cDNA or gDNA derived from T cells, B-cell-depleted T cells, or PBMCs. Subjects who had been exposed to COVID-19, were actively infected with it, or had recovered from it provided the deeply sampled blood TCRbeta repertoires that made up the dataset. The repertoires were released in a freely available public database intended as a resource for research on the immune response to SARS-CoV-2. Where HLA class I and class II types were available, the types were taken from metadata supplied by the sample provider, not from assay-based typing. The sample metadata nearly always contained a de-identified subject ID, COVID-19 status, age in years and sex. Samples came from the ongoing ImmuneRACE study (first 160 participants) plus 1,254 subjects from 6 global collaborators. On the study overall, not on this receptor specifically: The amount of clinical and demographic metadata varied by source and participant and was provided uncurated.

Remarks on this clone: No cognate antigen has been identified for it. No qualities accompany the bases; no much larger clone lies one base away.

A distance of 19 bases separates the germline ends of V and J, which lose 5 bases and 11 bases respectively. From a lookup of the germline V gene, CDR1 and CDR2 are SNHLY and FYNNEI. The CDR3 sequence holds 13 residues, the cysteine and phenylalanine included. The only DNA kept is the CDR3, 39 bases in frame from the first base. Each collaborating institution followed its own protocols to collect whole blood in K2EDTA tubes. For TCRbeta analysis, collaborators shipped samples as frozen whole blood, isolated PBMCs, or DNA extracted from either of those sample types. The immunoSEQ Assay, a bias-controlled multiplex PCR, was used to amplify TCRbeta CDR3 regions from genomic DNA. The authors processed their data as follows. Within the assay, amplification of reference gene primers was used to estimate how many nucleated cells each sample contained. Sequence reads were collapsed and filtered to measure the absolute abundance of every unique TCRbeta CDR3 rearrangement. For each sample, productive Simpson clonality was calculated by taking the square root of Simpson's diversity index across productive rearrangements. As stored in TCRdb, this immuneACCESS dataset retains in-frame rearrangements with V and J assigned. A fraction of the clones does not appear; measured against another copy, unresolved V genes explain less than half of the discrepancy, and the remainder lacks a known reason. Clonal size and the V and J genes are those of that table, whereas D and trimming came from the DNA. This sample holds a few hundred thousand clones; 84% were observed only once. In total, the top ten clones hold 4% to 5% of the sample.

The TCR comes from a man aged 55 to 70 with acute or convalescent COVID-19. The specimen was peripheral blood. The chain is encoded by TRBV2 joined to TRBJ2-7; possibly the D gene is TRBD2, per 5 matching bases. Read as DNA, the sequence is TGTGCCAGCAGTTCCTCCTCCACAGTCGGGGAGTACTTC. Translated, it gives CASSSSSTVGEYF.